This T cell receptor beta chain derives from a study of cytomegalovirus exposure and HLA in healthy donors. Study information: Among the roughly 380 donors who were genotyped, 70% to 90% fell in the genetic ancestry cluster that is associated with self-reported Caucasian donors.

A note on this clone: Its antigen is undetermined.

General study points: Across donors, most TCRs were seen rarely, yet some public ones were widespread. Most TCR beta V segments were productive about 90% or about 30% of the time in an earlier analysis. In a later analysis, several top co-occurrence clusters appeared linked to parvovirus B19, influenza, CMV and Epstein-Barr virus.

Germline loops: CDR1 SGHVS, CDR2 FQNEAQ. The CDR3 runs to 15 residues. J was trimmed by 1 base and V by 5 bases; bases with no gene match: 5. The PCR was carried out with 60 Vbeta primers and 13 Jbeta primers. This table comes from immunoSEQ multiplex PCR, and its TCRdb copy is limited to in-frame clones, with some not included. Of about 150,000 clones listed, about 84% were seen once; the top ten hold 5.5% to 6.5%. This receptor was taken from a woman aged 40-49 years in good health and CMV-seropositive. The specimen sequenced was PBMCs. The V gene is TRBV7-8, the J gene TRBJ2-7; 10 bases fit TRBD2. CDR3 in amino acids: CASSPELAGSYEQYF. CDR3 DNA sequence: TGTGCCAGCAGCCCCGAACTAGCGGGATCCTACGAGCAGTACTTC.